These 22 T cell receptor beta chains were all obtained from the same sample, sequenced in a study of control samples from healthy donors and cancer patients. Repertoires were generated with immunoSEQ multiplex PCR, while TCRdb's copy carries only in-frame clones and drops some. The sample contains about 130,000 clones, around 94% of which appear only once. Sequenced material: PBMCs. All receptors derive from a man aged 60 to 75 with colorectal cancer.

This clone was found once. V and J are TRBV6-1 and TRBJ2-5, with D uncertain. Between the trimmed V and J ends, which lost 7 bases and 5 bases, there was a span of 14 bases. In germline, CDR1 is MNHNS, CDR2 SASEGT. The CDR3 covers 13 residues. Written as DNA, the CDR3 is TGTGCCAGCACCCGTACCCTCCGGGAGACCCAGTACTTC. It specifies CASTRTLRETQYF.

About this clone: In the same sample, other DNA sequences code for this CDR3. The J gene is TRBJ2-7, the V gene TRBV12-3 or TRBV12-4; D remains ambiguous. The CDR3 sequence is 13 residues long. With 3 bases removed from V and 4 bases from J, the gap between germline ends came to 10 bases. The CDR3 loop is CASSLGQLYEQYF. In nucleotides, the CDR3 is TGTGCCAGCAGTTTGGGCCAATTGTACGAGCAGTACTTC.

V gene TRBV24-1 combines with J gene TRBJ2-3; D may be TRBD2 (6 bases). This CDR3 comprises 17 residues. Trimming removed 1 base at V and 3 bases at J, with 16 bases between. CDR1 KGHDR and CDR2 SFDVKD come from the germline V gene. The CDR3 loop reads CATSDLGGPGVTDTQYF. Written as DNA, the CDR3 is TGTGCCACCAGTGATTTAGGAGGGCCCGGGGTGACAGATACGCAGTATTTT.

The CDR3 DNA reads TGTGCCAGCAGCTGGGGGGACAGGGGTATGGGCTACACCTTC. Its protein is CASSWGDRGMGYTF. The chain recombines TRBV7-2 with TRBJ1-2, with TRBD1 matching 10 bases. CDR1 is SGHTA and CDR2 is FQGNSA in the germline V gene. This CDR3 has 14 residues. The V gene end was trimmed by 4 bases and the J gene end by 8 bases; junction bases not matched to a gene: 7. The full variable domain, in which reference TRBV7-2 and TRBJ1-2 provide the parts outside the CDR3, is GAGVSQSPSNKVTEKGKDVELRCDPISGHTALYWYRQSLGQGLEFLIYFQGNSAPDKSGLPSDRFSAERTGGSVSTLTIQRTQQEDSAVYLCASSWGDRGMGYTFGSGTRLTVV.

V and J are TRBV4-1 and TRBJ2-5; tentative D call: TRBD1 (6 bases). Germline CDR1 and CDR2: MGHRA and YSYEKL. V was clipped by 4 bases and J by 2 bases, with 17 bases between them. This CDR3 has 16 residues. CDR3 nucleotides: TGCGCCAGCAGCCCAGAAATACAGGGCTCTCAAGAGACCCAGTACTTC. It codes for CASSPEIQGSQETQYF.

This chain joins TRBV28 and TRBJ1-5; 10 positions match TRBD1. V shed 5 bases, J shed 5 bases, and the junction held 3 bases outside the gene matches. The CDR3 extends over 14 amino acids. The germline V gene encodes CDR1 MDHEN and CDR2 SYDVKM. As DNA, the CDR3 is TGTGCCAGCAGTGCCGGGACAGGGGATCAGCCCCAGCATTTT. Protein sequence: CASSAGTGDQPQHF. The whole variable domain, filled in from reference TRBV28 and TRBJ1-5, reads DVKVTQSSRYLVKRTGEKVFLECVQDMDHENMFWYRQDPGLGLRLIYFSYDVKMKEKGDIPEGYSVSREKKERFSLILESASTNQTSMYLCASSAGTGDQPQHFGDGTRLSIL.

The CDR3 nucleotides are TGTGCCAGCAGGGGGGTAGCGGGGACCCTCACAGATACGCAGTATTTT. Translating it yields CASRGVAGTLTDTQYF. The chain carries TRBV2 and TRBJ2-3; TRBD2 matches 8 bases. The CDR3 has 16 residues. The germline CDR1 and CDR2 sequences are SNHLY and FYNNEI. V was pared by 6 bases and J by 2 bases, with 10 bases of the junction left unmatched.

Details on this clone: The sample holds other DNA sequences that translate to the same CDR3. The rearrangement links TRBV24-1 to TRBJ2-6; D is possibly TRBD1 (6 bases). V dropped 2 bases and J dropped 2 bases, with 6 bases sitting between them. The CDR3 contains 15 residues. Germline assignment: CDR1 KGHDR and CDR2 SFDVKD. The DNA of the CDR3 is TGTGCCACCAGTGATTCAGGGGCTGGGGCCAACGTCCTGACTTTC. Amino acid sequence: CATSDSGAGANVLTF.

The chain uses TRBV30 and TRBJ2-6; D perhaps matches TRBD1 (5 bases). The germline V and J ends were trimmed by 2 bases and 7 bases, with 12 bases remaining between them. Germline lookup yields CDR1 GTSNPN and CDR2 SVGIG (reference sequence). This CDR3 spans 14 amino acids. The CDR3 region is CAWSYRTGANVLTF. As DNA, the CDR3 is TGTGCCTGGAGTTACAGGACCGGAGCCAACGTCCTGACTTTC.

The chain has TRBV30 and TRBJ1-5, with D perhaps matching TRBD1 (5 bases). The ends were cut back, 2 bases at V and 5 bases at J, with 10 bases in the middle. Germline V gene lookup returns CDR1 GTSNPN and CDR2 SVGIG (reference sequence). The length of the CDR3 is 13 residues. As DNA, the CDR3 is TGTGCCTGGAGTACCGGGGCGGATCAGCCCCAGCATTTT. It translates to CAWSTGADQPQHF.

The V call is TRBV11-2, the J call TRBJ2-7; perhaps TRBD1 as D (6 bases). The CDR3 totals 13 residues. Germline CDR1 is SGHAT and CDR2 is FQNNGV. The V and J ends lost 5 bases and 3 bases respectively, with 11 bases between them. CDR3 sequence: CASSQGTSYEQYF. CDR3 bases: TGTGCCAGCAGCCAAGGGACAAGCTACGAGCAGTACTTC.

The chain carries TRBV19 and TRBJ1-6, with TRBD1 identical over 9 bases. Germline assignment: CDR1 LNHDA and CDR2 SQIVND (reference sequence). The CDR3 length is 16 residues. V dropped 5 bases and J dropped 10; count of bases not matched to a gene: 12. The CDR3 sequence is CASSGRQGEYRSPLHF. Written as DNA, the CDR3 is TGTGCCAGTAGTGGTCGACAGGGGGAATATAGATCACCCCTCCACTTT. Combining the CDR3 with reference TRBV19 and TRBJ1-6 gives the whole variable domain DGGITQSPKYLFRKEGQNVTLSCEQNLNHDAMYWYRQDPGQGLRLIYYSQIVNDFQKGDIAEGYSVSREKKESFPLTVTSAQKNPTAFYLCASSGRQGEYRSPLHFGNGTRLTVT.

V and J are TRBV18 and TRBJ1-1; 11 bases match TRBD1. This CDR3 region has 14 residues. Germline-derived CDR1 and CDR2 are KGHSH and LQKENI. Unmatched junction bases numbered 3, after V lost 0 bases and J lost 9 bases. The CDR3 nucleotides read TGTGCCAGCTCACCACCGGGACAGGGGGGTAAAGCTTTCTTT. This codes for CASSPPGQGGKAFF. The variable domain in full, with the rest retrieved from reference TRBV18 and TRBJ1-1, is NAGVMQNPRHLVRRRGQEARLRCSPMKGHSHVYWYRQLPEEGLKFMVYLQKENIIDESGMPKERFSAEFPKEGPSILRIQQVVRGDSAAYFCASSPPGQGGKAFFGQGTRLTVV.

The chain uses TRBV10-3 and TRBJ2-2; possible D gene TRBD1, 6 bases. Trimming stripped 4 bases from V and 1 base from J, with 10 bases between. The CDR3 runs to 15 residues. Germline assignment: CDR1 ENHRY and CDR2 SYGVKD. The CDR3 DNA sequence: TGTGCCATCAGTGGTGGGGGCAAGAACACCGGGGAGCTGTTTTTT. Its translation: CAISGGGKNTGELFF.

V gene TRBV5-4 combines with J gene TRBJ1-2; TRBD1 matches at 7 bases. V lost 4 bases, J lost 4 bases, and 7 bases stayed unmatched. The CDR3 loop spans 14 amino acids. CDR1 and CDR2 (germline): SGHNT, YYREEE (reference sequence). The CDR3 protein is CASSAPRGSYGYTF. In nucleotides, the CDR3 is TGTGCCAGCAGCGCACCCAGGGGGAGCTATGGCTACACCTTC.

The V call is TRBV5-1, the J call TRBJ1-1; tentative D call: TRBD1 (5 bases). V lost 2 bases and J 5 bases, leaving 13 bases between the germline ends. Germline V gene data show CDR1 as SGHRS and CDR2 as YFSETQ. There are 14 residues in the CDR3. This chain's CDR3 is CASSLVGGGTEAFF. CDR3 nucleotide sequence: TGCGCCAGCAGCTTAGTGGGGGGTGGGACTGAAGCTTTCTTT.

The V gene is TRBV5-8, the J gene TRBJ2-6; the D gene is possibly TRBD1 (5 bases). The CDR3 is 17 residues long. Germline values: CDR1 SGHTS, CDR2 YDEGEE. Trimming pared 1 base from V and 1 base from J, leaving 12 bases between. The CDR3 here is CASSLRGSRSGANVLTF. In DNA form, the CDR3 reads TGTGCCAGCAGCTTGAGGGGCAGTCGGTCTGGGGCCAACGTCCTGACTTTC.

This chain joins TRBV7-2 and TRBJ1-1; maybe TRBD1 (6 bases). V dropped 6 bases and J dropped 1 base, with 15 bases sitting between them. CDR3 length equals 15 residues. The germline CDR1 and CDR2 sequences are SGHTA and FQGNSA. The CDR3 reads CASSPGGRQNTEAFF. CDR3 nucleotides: TGTGCCAGCAGTCCCGGGGGGCGGCAGAACACTGAAGCTTTCTTT.

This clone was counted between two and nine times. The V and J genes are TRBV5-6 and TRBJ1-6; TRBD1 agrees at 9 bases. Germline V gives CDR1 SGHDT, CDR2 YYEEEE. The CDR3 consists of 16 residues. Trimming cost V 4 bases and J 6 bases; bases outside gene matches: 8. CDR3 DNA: TGTGCCAGCAGCAGATACGGGGGACAGGGTAATTCACCCCTCCACTTT. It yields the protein CASSRYGGQGNSPLHF.

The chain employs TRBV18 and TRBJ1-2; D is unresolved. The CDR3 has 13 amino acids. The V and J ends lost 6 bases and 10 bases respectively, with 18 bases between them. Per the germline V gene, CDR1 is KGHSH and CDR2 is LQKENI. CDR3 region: CASSPREKEAYTF. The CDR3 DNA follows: TGTGCCAGCTCTCCGAGGGAGAAGGAGGCCTACACCTTC.

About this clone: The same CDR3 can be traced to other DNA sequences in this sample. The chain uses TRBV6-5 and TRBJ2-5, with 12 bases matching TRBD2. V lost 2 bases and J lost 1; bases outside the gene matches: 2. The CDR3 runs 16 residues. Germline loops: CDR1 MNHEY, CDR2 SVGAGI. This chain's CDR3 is CASSYGLAGTQETQYF. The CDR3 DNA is TGTGCCAGCAGTTACGGACTAGCGGGGACCCAAGAGACCCAGTACTTC.

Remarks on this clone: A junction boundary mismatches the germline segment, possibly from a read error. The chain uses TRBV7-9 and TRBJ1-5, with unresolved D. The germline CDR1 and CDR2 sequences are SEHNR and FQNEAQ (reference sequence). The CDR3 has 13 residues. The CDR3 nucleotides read TGTGCCAGCAGCTTAGACGGGGTTCAGTCCCAGCATTTT. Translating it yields CASSLDGVQSQHF.